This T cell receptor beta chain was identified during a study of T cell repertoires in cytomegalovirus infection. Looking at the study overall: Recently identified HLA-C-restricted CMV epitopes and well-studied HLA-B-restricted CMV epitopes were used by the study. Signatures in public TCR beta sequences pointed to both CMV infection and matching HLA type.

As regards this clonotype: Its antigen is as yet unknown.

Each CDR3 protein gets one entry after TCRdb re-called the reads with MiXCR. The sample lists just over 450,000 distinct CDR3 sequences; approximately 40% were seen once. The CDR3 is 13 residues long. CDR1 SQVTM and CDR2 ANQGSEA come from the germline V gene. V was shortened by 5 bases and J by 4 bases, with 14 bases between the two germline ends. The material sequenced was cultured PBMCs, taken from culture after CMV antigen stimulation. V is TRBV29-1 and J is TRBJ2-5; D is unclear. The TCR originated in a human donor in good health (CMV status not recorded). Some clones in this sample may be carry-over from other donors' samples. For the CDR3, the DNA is TGCAGCGTTTCGACCCCGCGTATAGAGACCCAGTACTTC. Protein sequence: CSVSTPRIETQYF.